The clone carrying this T cell receptor beta chain was seen more than once but under ten times. Its specificity is unknown. These data originate in a study of OX40 agonist ivuxolimab in advanced cancers. Overall study: In this cohort, patients received ivuxolimab, an agonistic anti-OX40 (CD134) antibody. Of the patients, three showed partial responses, one with hepatocellular carcinoma and two with cutaneous melanoma. Study conclusions and caveats: CD4+ and CD8+ blood T cells expanded clonally by week 6 at 0.1 to 3.0 mg/kg. Low levels of normalized T-cell clonal expansion also appeared in some nonresponders.

In germline, CDR1 is MDHEN, CDR2 SYDVKM. V lost 6 bases, J lost 4 bases, and 3 bases stayed unmatched. The CDR3 has 14 residues. Assay used: immunoSEQ multiplex PCR; TCRdb lists only in-frame clones, some missing. The table lists nearly 60,000 clones, approximately 89% of them singletons. Material: CD4+ or CD8+ T cells sorted from blood, obtained in a trial of the OX40 agonist ivuxolimab. The TCR originated in an adult with an advanced solid tumor such as melanoma, head and neck, liver or kidney cancer. The chain links TRBV28 to TRBJ1-5; 10 bases are shared with TRBD1. CDR3 sequence: CASRRQGANQPQHF. The CDR3 DNA reads TGTGCCAGCAGGAGACAGGGGGCGAATCAGCCCCAGCATTTT.